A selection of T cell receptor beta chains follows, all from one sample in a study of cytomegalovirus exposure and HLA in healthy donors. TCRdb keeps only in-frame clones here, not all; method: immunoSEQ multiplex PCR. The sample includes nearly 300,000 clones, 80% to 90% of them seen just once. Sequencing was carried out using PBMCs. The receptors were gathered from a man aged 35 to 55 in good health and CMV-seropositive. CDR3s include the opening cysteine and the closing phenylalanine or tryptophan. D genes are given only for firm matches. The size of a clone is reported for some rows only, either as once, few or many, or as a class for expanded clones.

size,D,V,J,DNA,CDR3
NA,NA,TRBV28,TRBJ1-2,TGTGCCAGCAGCCGAACCAGGGACATTCGGGGCTACACCTTC,CASSRTRDIRGYTF
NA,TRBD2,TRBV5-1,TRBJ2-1,TGCGCCAGCAGATCACTCGGAGAGAGCGGGAGGAGCTCCTACAATGAGCAGTTCTTC,CASRSLGESGRSSYNEQFF
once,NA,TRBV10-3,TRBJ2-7,TGTGCCATCAGTGTGGCGGCAAGGAAGTACTTC,CAISVAARKYF
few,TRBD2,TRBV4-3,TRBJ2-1,TGCGCCAGCAGCCCTAGGACTAGTCTAGCCTACAATGAGCAGTTCTTC,CASSPRTSLAYNEQFF
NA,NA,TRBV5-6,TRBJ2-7,TGTGCCAGCAGAACCTCCGGGACAACTAAGCAGTACTTC,CASRTSGTTKQYF
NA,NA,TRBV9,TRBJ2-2,TGTGCCAGCAGTCCCGGGCCGGAGGGAACTTACACCGGGGAGCTGTTTTTT,CASSPGPEGTYTGELFF
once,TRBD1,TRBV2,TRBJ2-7,TGTGCCAGCAGAGGACAGGATGGAGTGGGGCAGTACTTC,CASRGQDGVGQYF
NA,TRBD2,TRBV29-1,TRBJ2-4,TGCAGCGTTGGGGGGGGGCCAGCGGGAGAGGTGAACATTCAGTACTTC,CSVGGGPAGEVNIQYF
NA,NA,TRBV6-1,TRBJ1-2,TGTGCCAGCAGTGTCCGGGACATAAGTGGCTACACCTTC,CASSVRDISGYTF
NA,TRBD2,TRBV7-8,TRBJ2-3,TGTGCCAGCGTTAGCGGGATGTCCGATACGCAGTATTTT,CASVSGMSDTQYF
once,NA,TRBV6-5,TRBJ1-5,TGTGCCAGCAGTGCACAGGGTGAGAGTCAGCCCCAGCATTTT,CASSAQGESQPQHF
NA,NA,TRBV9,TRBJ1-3,TGTGCCAGCAGCGTAGGAGAGAGCTCTGGAAACACCATATATTTT,CASSVGESSGNTIYF
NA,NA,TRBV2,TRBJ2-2,TGTGCCAGCAAGGGCAGGGTAAACACCGGGGAGCTGTTTTTT,CASKGRVNTGELFF
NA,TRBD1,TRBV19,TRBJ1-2,TGTGCCAGTAGTATATCTTGGGACAGCAGGCCTGGCTACACCTTC,CASSISWDSRPGYTF
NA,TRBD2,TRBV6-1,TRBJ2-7,TGTGCCAGCAGTGAAGGGGCGACTAGCGTCGAGCAGTACTTC,CASSEGATSVEQYF
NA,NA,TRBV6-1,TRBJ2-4,TGTGCCAGCATGGACGGGGGGCTAGCCAAAAACATTCAGTACTTC,CASMDGGLAKNIQYF
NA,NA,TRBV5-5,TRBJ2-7,TGTGCCAGCAGCCTAACCGGGACTTACAACTACGAGCAGTACTTC,CASSLTGTYNYEQYF
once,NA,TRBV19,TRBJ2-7,TGTGCCAGTAGTAATCAACTGTTCTACGAGCAGTACTTC,CASSNQLFYEQYF
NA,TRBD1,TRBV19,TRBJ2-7,TGTGCCAGTAGTAGACCGGGACAGGTATACGAGCAGTACTTC,CASSRPGQVYEQYF
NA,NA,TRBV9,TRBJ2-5,TGTGCCAGCAGCGTAGAACAGGGCCAAGAGACCCAGTACTTC,CASSVEQGQETQYF
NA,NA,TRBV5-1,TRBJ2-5,TGCGCCAGCAGCCGCTCCGGCGAGGGCCAGTACTTC,CASSRSGEGQYF
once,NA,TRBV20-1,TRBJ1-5,TGCAGTGCAGCTGACCAGGGCGGACACCATTTT,CSAADQGGHHF
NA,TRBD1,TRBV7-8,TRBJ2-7,TGTGCCAGCAGGCCCGGGACAGGGGAGGAGCAGTACTTC,CASRPGTGEEQYF
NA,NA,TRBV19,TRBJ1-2,TGTGCCAGTAGCCTGGACAGAACTTTGAGCTACACCTTC,CASSLDRTLSYTF
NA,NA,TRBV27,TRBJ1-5,TGTGCCAGCCGAAAGGGGGATTATAGCAATCAGCCCCAGCATTTT,CASRKGDYSNQPQHF
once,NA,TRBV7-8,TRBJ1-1,TGTGCCAGCAGCTCCAGACAGGTAACTGAAGCTTTCTTT,CASSSRQVTEAFF
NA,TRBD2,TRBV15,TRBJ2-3,TGTGCCACCAGCCTGCGACTAGCGGTCTCAGATACGCAGTATTTT,CATSLRLAVSDTQYF
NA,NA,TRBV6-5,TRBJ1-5,TGTGCCAGCAGATTTACACAGGGCGCTAATCAGCCCCAGCATTTT,CASRFTQGANQPQHF
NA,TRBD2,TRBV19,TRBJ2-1,TGTGCCAGTACCGACCCTGGGACTAGCGGGAGTGATGAGCAGTTCTTC,CASTDPGTSGSDEQFF
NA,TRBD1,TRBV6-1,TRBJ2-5,TGTGCCAGCAGGACAGGGTGGCGTGTTGAGACCCAGTACTTC,CASRTGWRVETQYF
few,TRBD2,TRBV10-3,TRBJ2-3,TGTGCCATCAGTTCCCTAGCGGGTAGCACAGATACGCAGTATTTT,CAISSLAGSTDTQYF
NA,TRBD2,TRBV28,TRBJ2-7,TGTGCCAGCAGTTTTCCCCTCCTAGCGGACTCCTACGAGCAGTACTTC,CASSFPLLADSYEQYF